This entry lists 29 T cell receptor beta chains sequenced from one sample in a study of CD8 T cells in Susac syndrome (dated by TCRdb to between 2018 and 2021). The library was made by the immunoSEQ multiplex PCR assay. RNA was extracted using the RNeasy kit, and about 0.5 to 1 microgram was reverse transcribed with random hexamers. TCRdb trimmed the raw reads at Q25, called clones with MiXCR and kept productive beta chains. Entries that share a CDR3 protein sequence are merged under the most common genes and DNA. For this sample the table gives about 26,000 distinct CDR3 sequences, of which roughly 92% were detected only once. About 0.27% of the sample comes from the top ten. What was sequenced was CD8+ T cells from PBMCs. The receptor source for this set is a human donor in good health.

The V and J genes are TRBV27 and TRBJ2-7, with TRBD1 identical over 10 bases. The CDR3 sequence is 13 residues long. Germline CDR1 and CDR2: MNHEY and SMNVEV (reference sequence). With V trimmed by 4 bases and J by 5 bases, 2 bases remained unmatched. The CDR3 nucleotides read TGTGCCAGCAGTTCGGGACAGGGGAACGAGCAGTACTTC. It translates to CASSSGQGNEQYF.

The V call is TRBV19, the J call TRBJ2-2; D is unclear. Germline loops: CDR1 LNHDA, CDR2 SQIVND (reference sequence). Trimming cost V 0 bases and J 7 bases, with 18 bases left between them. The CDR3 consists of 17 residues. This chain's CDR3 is CASSIDGVFRANGELFF. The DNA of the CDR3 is TGTGCCAGTAGTATAGATGGCGTCTTTCGCGCCAACGGGGAGCTGTTTTTT.

The CDR3 sequence: CSAEREFRLSNEQFF. CDR3 nucleotide sequence: TGCAGTGCTGAGAGGGAGTTCCGTTTATCCAATGAGCAGTTCTTC. The J gene is TRBJ2-1, the V gene TRBV20-1; a possible D gene is TRBD2 (5 bases). The CDR3 length is 15 residues. V gave up 5 bases and J gave up 6 bases, with 20 bases separating them. CDR1 is DFQATT and CDR2 is SNEGSKA in the germline V gene (reference sequence).

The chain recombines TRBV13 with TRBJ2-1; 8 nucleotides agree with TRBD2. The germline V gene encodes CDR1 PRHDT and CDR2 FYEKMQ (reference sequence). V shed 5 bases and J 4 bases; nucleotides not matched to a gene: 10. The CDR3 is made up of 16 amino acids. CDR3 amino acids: CASSPRLAGLYNEQFF. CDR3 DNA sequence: TGTGCCAGCAGCCCTCGGCTAGCGGGTTTGTACAATGAGCAGTTCTTC.

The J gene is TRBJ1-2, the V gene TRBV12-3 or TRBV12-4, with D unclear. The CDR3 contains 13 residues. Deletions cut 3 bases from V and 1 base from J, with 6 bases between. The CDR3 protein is CASSLSHNYGYTF. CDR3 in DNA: TGTGCCAGCAGTTTGTCCCATAACTATGGCTACACCTTC.

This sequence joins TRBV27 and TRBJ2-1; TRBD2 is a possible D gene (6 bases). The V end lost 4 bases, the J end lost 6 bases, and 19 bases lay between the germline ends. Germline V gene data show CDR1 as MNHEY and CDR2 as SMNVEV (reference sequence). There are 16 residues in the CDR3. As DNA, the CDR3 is TGTGCCAGCAGTTATGGGGGTGGAGGGGTAGCCAATGAGCAGTTCTTC. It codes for CASSYGGGGVANEQFF.

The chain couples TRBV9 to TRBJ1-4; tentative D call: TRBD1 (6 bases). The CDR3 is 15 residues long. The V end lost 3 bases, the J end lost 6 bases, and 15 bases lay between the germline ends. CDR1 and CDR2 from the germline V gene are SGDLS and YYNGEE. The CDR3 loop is CASSGRGVGDEKLFF. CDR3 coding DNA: TGTGCCAGCAGCGGAAGGGGGGTAGGAGATGAAAAACTGTTTTTT.

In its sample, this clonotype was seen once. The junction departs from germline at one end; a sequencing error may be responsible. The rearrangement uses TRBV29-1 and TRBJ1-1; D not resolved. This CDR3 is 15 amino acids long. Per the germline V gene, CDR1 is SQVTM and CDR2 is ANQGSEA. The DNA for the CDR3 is TGCAGCGTTGGACCAGGAGACGGACGATGGGCTGAAGTTTTCTTT. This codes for CSVGPGDGRWAEVFF.

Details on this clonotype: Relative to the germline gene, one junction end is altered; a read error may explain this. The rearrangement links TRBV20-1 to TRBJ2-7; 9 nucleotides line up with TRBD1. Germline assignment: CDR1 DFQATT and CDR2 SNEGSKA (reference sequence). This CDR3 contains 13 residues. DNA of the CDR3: TGCAGTGTTAGAACGACAGGGGGCTACGAGCAGTACTTC. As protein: CSVRTTGGYEQYF.

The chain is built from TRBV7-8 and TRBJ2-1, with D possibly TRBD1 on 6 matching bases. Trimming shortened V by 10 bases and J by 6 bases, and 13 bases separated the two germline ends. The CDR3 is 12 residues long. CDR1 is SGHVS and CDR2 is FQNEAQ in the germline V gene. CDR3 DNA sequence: TGTGCCACTACAGGGATTGGCAATGAGCAGTTCTTC. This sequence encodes CATTGIGNEQFF.

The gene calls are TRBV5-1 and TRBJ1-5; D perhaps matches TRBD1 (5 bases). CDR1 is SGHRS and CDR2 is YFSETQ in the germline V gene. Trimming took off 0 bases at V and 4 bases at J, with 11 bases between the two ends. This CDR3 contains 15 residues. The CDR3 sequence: CASSLEGSSNQPQHF. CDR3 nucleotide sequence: TGCGCCAGCAGCTTGGAGGGGTCATCTAATCAGCCCCAGCATTTT.

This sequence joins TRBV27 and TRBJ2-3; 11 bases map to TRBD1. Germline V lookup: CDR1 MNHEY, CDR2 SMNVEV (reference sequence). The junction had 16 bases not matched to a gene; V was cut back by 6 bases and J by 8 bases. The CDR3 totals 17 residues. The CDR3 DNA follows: TGTGCCAGCAGGGGCCCGCCTTGGGACAGGGGGACGGGTACGCAGTATTTT. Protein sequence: CASRGPPWDRGTGTQYF.

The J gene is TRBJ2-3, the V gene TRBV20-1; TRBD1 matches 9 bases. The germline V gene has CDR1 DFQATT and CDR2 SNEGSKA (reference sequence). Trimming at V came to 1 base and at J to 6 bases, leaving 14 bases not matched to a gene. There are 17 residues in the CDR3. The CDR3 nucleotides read TGCAGTGCTAGAGCTCCAAACACAGGGGGCTTTGAGGATACGCAGTATTTT. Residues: CSARAPNTGGFEDTQYF.

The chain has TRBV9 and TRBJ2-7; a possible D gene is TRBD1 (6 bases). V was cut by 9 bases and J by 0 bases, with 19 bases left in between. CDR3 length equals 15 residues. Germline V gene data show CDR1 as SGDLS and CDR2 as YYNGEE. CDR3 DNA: TGTGCCATCGTCCAAAGGGGGTCGATCTCCTACGAGCAGTACTTC. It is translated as CAIVQRGSISYEQYF.

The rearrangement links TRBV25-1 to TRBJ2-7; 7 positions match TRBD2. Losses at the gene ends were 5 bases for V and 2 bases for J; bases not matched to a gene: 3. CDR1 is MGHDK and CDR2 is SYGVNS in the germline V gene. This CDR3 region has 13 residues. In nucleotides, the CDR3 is TGTGCCAGCAGTCAGGGACTACCCTACGAGCAGTACTTC. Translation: CASSQGLPYEQYF.

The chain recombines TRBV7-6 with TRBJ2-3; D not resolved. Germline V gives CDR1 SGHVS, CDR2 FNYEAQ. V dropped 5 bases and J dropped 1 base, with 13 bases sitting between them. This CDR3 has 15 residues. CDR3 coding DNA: TGTGCCAGCAGCCCGAGGCACCGGGGCACAGATACGCAGTATTTT. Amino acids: CASSPRHRGTDTQYF.

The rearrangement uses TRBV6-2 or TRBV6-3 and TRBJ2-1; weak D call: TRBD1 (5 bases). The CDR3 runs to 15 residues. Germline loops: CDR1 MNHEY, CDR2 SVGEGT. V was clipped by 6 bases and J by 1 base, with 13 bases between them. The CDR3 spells CASRPRGLSYNEQFF. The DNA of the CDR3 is TGTGCCAGCAGGCCAAGGGGCCTTTCCTACAATGAGCAGTTCTTC.

CDR3 sequence (DNA): TGTGCCAGCCGAGCAGAGCCTGATGGCTACACCTTC. Translating gives CASRAEPDGYTF. V usage is TRBV6-2 or TRBV6-3 and J usage is TRBJ1-2, with unresolved D. Germline CDR1 and CDR2: MNHEY and SVGEGT. The CDR3 spans 12 residues. Trimming took 8 bases from V and 6 from J, leaving 13 bases between them.

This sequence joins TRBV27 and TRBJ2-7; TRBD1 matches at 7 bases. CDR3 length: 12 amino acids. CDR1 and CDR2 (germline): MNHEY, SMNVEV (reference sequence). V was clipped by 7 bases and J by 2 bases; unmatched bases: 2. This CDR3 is CASKTGTYEQYF. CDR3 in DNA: TGTGCCAGCAAGACAGGGACCTACGAGCAGTACTTC.

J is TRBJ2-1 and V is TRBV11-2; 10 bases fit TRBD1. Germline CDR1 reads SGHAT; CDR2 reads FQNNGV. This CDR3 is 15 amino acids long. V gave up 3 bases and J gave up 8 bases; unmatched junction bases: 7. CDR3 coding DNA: TGTGCCAGCAGCTTCCGGGACAGGGGTGTTGATGAGCAGTTCTTC. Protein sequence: CASSFRDRGVDEQFF.

CDR3 loop: CSSNPGRGYYGYTF. The CDR3 nucleotides are TGCAGTTCTAACCCGGGACGTGGCTACTATGGCTACACCTTC. The chain recombines TRBV20-1 with TRBJ1-2; a weak D match, TRBD1 (5 bases). The CDR3 totals 14 residues. Trimming removed 8 bases from V and 3 bases from J, with 19 bases in between. The germline V gene has CDR1 DFQATT and CDR2 SNEGSKA (reference sequence).

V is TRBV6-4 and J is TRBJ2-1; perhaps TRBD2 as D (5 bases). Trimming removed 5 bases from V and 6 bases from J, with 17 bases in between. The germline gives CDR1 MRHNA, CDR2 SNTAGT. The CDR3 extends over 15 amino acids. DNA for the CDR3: TGTGCCAGCAGTAAAGTTGGTGGCGGGCCCAATGAGCAGTTCTTC. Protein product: CASSKVGGGPNEQFF.

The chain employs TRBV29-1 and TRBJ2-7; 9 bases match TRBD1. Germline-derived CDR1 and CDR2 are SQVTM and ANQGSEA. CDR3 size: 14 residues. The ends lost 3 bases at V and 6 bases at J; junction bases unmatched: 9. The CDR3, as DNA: TGCAGCGTTGATAAGGGGACAGGGAATGGCGAGCAGTACTTC. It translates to CSVDKGTGNGEQYF.

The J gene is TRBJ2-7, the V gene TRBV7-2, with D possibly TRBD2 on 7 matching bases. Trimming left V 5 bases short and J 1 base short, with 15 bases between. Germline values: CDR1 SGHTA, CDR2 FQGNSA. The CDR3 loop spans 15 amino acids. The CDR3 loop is CASSRGASRSYEQYF. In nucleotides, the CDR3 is TGTGCCAGCAGCCGGGGGGCTAGCCGATCCTACGAGCAGTACTTC.

CDR3 region: CATSDGGYNEQFF. The CDR3 nucleotides read TGTGCCACCAGTGATGGTGGCTACAATGAGCAGTTCTTC. This sequence joins TRBV24-1 and TRBJ2-1; D is undetermined. The CDR3 contains 13 residues. The germline V and J ends were trimmed by 3 bases and 3 bases, with 5 bases remaining between them. Germline values: CDR1 KGHDR, CDR2 SFDVKD.

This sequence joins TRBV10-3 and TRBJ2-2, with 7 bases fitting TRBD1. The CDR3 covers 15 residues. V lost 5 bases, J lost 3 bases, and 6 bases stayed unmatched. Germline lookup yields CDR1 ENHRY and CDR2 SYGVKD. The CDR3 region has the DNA TGTGCCATCAGTCAGGGGGAGTCGGACACCGGGGAGCTGTTTTTT. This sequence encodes CAISQGESDTGELFF.

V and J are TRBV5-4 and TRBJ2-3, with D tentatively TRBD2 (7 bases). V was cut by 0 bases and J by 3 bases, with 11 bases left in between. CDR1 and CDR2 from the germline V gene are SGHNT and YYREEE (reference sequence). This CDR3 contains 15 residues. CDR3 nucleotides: TGTGCCAGCAGCTTGGCGGGGGGCGCTACAGATACGCAGTATTTT. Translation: CASSLAGGATDTQYF.

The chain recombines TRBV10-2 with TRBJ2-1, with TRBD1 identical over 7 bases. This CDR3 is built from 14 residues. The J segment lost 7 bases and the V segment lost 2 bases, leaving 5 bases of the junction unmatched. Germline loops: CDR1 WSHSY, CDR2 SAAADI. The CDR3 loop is CASSERGPGNEQFF. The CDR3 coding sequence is TGCGCCAGCAGTGAGAGGGGGCCGGGTAATGAGCAGTTCTTC.

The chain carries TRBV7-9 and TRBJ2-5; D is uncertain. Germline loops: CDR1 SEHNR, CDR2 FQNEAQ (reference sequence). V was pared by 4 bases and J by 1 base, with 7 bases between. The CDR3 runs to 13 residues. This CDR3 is CASSYRIQETQYF. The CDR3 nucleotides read TGTGCCAGCAGCTATCGGATCCAAGAGACCCAGTACTTC.